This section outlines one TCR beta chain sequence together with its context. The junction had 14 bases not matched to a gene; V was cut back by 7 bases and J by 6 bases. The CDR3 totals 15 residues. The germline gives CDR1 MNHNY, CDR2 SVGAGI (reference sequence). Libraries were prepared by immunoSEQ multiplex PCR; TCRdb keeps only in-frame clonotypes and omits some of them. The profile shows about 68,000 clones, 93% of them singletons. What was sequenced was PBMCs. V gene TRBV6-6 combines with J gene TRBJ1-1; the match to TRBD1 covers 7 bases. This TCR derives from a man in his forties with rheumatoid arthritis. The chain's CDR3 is CASKKGGGQTPEAFF. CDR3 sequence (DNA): TGTGCCAGCAAAAAGGGGGGGGGACAGACGCCTGAAGCTTTCTTT.